This T cell receptor beta chain was sequenced for a study of shared clonotypes between healthy human individuals. V was pared by 3 bases and J by 2 bases, with 9 bases of the junction left unmatched. The CDR3 has 15 residues. CDR1 is GTSNPN and CDR2 is SVGIG in the germline V gene (reference sequence). PBMC DNA, left unsorted, was sequenced on ten immunoSEQ deep assay plates. The protocol was immunoSEQ multiplex PCR, while the TCRdb copy is restricted to in-frame clones and leaves out a portion. The data hold 550,000 to 600,000 clones, with around 77% observed a single time. The origin of this receptor is a woman aged 40 to 49 in good health. Some clones in this sample may be carry-over from other donors' samples. The chain recombines TRBV30 with TRBJ2-5; TRBD1 matches at 7 bases. Sequencing was performed on PBMCs. The CDR3, as DNA: TGTGCCTGGAGACCGAAGGGACAGCAGCAAGAGACCCAGTACTTC. Its protein product is CAWRPKGQQQETQYF.